This T cell receptor (beta chain) was identified in a study of blood T cells in healthy people across ages. Notes on the study in general: Long-lived and aged donors differed, with more naive CD4+ cells and higher diversity in the long-lived. TCR beta diversity per million T cells fell roughly linearly with age. Because sorting was not performed, PBMCs prevented conclusive naive versus antigen-experienced comparison.

About this clonotype: What it recognizes is unknown.

Isolation yielded PBMCs, at least 7 million per sample, in every case. For the second PCR, which ran for about 6 to 11 cycles, a sample-barcoded 5' primer and a J-beta primer mix were used. TCRdb reprocessed the 5' RACE reads via MiXCR and lists one record per CDR3 protein. The data show some 920,000 distinct CDR3 sequences, about 51% seen once. The CDR3 length is 13 residues. Germline V CDR1 and CDR2: MDHEN, SYDVKM. V lost 6 bases and J lost 3, with 11 bases in between. The sample consisted of blood. The receptor comes from a woman between 55 and 75 years old in good health. V and J are TRBV28 and TRBJ1-2; D gene unclear. Here the CDR3 reads CASSLHKHYGYTF. In DNA form, the CDR3 reads TGTGCCAGCAGCCTCCATAAACACTATGGCTACACCTTC.